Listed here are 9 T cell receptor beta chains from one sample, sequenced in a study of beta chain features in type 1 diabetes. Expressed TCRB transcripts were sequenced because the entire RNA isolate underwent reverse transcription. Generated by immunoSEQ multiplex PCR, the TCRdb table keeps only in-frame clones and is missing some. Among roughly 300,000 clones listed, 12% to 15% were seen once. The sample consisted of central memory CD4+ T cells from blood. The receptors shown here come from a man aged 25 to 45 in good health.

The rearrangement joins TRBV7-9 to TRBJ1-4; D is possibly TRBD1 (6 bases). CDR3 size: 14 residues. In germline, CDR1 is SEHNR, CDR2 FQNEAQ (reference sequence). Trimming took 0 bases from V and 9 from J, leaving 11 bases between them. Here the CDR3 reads CASSLAGRGKKLFF. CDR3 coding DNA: TGTGCCAGCAGCTTAGCGGGCAGGGGCAAAAAACTGTTTTTT.

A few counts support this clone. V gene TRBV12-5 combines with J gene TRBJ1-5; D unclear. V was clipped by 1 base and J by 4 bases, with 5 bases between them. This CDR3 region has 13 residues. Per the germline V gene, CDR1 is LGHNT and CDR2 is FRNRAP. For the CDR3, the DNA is TGTGCTAGTGGTTTGGAACTTAATCAGCCCCAGCATTTT. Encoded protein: CASGLELNQPQHF.

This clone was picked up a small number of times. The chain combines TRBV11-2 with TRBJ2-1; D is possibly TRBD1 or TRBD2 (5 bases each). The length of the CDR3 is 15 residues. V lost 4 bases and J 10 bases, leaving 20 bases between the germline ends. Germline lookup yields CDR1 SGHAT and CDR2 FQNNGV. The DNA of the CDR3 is TGTGCCAGCAGCTCGTCCGGGACGGCCGGCGGGGAGCAGTTCTTC. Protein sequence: CASSSSGTAGGEQFF.

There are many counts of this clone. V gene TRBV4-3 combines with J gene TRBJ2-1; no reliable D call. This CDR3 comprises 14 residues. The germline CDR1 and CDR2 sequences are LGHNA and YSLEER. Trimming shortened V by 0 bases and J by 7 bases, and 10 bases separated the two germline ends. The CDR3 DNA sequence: TGCGCCAGCAGCCAAGATCCGAATTTAAATGAGCAGTTCTTC. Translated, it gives CASSQDPNLNEQFF.

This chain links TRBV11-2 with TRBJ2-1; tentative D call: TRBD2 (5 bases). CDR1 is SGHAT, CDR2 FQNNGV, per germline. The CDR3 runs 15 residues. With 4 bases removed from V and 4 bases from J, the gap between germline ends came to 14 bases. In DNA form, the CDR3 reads TGTGCCAGCAGCTCGCGACTTACTAGGTACAATGAGCAGTTCTTC. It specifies CASSSRLTRYNEQFF. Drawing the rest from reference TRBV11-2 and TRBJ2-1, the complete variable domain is EAGVAQSPRYKIIEKRQSVAFWCNPISGHATLYWYQQILGQGPKLLIQFQNNGVVDDSQLPKDRFSAERLKGVDSTLKIQPAKLEDSAVYLCASSSRLTRYNEQFFGPGTRLTVL.

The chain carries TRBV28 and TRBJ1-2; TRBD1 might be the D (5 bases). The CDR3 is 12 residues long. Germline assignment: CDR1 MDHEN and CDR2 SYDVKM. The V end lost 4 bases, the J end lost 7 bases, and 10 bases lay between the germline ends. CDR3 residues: CASSYQGTGYTF. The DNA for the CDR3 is TGTGCCAGCAGTTACCAGGGAACTGGCTACACCTTC.

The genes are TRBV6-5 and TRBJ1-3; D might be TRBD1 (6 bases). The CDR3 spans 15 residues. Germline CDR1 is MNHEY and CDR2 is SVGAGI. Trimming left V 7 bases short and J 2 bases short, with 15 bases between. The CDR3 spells CASTKGGRAGNTIYF. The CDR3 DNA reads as TGTGCCAGCACTAAGGGGGGCAGGGCTGGAAACACCATATATTTT.

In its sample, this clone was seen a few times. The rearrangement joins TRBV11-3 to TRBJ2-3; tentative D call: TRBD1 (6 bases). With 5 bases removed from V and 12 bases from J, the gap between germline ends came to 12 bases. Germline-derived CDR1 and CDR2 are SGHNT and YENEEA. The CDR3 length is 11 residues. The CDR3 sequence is CASSKKGVQYF. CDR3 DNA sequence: TGTGCCAGCAGCAAAAAGGGGGTCCAGTATTTT.

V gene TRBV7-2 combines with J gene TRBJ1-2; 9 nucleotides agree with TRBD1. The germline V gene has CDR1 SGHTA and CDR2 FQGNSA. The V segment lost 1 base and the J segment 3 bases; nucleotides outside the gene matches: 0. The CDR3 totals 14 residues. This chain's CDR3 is CASSLGTGDYGYTF. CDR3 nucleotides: TGTGCCAGCAGCTTAGGGACAGGGGACTATGGCTACACCTTC. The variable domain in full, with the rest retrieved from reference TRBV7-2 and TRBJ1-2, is GAGVSQSPSNKVTEKGKDVELRCDPISGHTALYWYRQSLGQGLEFLIYFQGNSAPDKSGLPSDRFSAERTGGSVSTLTIQRTQQEDSAVYLCASSLGTGDYGYTFGSGTRLTVV.